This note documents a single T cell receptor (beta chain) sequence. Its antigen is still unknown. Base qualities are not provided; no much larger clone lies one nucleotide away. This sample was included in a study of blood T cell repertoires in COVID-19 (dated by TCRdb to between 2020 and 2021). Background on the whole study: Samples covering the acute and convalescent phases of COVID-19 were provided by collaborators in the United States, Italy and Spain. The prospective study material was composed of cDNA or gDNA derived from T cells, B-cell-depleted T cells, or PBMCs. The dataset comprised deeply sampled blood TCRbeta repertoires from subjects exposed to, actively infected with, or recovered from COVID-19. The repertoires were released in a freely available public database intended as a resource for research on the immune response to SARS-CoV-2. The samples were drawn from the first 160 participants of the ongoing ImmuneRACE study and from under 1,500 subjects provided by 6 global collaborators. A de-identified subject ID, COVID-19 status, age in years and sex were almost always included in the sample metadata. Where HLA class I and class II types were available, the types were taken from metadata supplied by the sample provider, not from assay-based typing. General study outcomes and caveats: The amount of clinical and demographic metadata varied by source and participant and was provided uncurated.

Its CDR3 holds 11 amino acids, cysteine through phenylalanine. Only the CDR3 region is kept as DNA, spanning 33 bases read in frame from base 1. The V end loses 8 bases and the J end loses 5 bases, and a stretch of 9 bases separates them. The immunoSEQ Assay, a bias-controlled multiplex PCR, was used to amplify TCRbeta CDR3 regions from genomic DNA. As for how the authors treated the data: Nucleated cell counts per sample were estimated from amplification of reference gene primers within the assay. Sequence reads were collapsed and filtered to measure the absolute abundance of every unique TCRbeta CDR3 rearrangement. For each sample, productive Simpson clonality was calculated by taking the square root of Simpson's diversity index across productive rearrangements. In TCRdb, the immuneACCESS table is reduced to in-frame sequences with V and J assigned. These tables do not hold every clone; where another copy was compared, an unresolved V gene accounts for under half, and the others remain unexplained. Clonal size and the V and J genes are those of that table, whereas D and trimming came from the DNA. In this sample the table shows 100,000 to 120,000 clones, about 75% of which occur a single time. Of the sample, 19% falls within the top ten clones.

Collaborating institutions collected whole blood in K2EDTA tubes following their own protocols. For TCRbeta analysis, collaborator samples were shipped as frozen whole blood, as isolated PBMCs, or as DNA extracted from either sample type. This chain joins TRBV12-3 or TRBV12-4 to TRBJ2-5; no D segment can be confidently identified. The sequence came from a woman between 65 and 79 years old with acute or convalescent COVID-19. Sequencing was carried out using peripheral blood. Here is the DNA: TGTGCCAGCGGCCTCCACGAGACCCAGTACTTC. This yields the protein CASGLHETQYF.